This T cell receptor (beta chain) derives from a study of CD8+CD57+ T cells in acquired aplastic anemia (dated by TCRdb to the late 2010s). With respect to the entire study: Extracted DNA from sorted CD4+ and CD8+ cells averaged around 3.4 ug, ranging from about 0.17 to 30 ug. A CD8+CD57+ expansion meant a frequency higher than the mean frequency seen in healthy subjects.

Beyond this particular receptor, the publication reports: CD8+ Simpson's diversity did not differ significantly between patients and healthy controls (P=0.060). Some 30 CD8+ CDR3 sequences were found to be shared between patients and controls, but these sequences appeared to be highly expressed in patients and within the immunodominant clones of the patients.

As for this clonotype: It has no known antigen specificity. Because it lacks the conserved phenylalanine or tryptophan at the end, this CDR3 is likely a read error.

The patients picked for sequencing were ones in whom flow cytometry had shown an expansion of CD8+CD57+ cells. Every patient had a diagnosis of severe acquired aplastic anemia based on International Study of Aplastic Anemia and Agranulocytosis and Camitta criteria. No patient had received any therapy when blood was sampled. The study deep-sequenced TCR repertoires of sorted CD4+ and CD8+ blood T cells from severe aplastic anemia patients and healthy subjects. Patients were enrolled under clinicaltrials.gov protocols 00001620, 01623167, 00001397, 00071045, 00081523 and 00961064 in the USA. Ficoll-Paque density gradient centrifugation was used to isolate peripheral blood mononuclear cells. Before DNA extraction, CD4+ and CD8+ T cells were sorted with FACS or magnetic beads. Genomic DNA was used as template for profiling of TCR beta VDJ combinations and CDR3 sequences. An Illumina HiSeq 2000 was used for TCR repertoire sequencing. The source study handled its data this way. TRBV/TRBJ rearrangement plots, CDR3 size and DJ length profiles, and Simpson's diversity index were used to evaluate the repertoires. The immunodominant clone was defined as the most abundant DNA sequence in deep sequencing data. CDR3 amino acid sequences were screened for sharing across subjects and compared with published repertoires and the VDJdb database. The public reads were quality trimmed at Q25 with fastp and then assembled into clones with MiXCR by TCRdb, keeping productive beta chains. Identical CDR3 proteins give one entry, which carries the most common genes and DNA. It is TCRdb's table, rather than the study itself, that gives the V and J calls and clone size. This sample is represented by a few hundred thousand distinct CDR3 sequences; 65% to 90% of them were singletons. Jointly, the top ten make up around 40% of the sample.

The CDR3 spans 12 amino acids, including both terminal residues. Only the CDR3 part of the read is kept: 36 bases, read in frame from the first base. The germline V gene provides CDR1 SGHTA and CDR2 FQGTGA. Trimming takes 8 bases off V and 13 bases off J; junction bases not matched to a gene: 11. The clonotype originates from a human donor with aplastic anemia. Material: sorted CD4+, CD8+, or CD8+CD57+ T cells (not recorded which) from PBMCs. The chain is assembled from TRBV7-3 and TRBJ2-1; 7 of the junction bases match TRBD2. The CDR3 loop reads CASYLAGVPQFH. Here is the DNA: TGTGCCAGCTACTTGGCGGGGGTTCCCCAGTTCCAC.